A single T cell receptor (beta chain) is shown here with its context. No cognate antigen has been identified for it. The sequence runs out 3 residues before the end of the CDR3; the remainder is reconstructed from the germline J gene. CDR1 and CDR2 are read off the germline V gene (reference sequence) as LNHDA and SQIVND. The CDR3 sequence holds 13 residues, the cysteine and phenylalanine included. Of the CDR3's DNA, 30 bases were read; they are in frame from base 1. This record belongs to a study of T cells in women clearing cervical HPV infection (dated 2018 in TCRdb). For the wider study: The cases were 25 or so women with histologically confirmed HPV16-related CIN3 or worse, and 2 of these cases were invasive cancers. The parent cohort enrolled about 10,000 women aged 18 or older in Guanacaste, Costa Rica, in 1993 to 1994 and followed the women for around seven years. Cases had a median age of approximately 34 years and controls had a median age of around 40, with no significant differences in baseline characteristics. Cases and controls were matched on year of sample collection and on age within five years. The exploratory proof-of-principle case-control study was nested within the Guanacaste HPV Natural History Study in Costa Rica and compared TCR repertoires across cervical HPV16 outcomes. HLA typing was available for only a few women, so HLA type could not be excluded as a confounder. The controls were about two dozen women whose single incident HPV16 infection cleared within 12 months with no development of precancer or cancer. Five blinded duplicates per group were added as quality controls, so that 60 or so samples were obtained: some 50 participants and 10 replicates. Blood from cases was collected at the visit where the lesion was first found, while blood from controls was collected once the infection could no longer be detected. Among cases, blood sampling came a median of about 150 days after lesion detection, with an interquartile range of roughly 85 to 220 days. The research as a whole found: Random forest classifiers combining richness and V gene abundances distinguished cases from controls with an estimated AUC of more than 0.8. Because the number of T cells per sample was unknown, the richness differences could reflect varying T-cell content rather than repertoire biology. Lower TRBV6-7 relative abundance was observed in cases than in controls (0.11% versus 0.16%; Bonferroni P = 0.0008). CIN3+ cases had significantly higher TCR repertoire richness than controls across sequencing depths, but evenness did not differ between the groups. Whether associations preceded infection or resulted from infection could not be shown with the cross-sectional design, and effector/memory subsets and HPV-specific T cells were not isolated.

Every participant had a single incident cervical HPV16 infection, and prevalent HPV16 infections were excluded. Cervical HPV DNA was detected with MY09/MY11 PCR, and genotyping was done by dot-blot hybridization. Around 15 mL of heparinized blood were centrifuged, and the buffy coat was aliquoted, frozen at -30°C, then stored at -80°C. QIAGEN kits were used to extract genomic DNA from buffy coat specimens. The immunoSEQ assay used multiplex PCR to amplify TCR beta CDR3 regions from an average of roughly 1.2 ug of genomic DNA per sample. The assay corrected primer bias using a complete synthetic TCR repertoire to establish an amplification baseline. Amplicons were sequenced on the Illumina platform. On the authors' methods: Sequence errors were corrected by clustering with frequency ratios and a modified nearest-neighbor algorithm, and the sequences were then analyzed in the immunoSEQ Analyzer using IMGT gene definitions. TCR richness and evenness were averaged over 20 rarefaction repeats at each rarefaction depth, excluding samples with fewer sequences than the depth. V, D and J gene relative abundances were compared between groups with Wilcoxon rank sum tests, applying FDR correction. An intraclass correlation of around 96% for TCR richness and an average of about 82% across some 69 gene segments were obtained from the blinded duplicates. TCRdb limited this immuneACCESS table to in-frame rearrangements with V and J called. A share of clones is missing; checked studies link under half to unresolved V genes, and the rest is unexplained. That table furnishes V, J and clone size, whereas the DNA furnished D and trimming. The sample's own table lists 25,000 to 35,000 clones. Of the sample, 7.8% is held by the ten largest clones.

The TCR was taken from a woman aged 18 to 75 with a cervical HPV16 infection that either progressed to CIN3+ or cleared (not recorded which). The rearrangement joined TRBV19 to TRBJ1-2, with no reliable assignment of the D segment. The specimen was blood buffy coat. The CDR3 in this case is CASRPFSGSDYTF. The DNA read from the CDR3 is TGTGCCAGTAGACCCTTTAGCGGGAGCGAC.